The next 19 T cell receptor beta chains were all read from a single sample in a study of shared clonotypes between healthy human individuals. This table comes from immunoSEQ multiplex PCR, and its TCRdb copy is limited to in-frame clones, with some not included. This sample has fewer than 400,000 clones, with roughly 70% found just once. Sample: memory CD4+ T cells sorted from blood. Documented subset: CD45RA-negative fraction. These receptors all come from a man younger than 45 in good health.

The rearrangement uses TRBV28 and TRBJ1-2; D is uncertain. CDR3 length equals 14 residues. CDR1 MDHEN and CDR2 SYDVKM come from the germline V gene. V was pared by 7 bases and J by 4 bases, with 16 bases between. This chain's CDR3 is CASMAAGISYGYTF. CDR3 nucleotide sequence: TGTGCCAGCATGGCAGCCGGAATAAGCTATGGCTACACCTTC.

The sample holds one count of this clone. The rearrangement joins TRBV29-1 to TRBJ2-2, with 11 nucleotides matching TRBD1. The CDR3 has 18 amino acids. Germline V CDR1 and CDR2: SQVTM, ANQGSEA. V gave up 4 bases and J gave up 5 bases; unmatched junction bases: 15. The CDR3 coding sequence is TGCAGCGTTGGGGACCGTGGTTCGGGACAGGGGGAGACCGGGGAGCTGTTTTTT. This gives the protein CSVGDRGSGQGETGELFF.

Of note for this clone: At the DNA level, this CDR3 is encoded by other sequences in the same sample as well. The chain links TRBV30 to TRBJ1-6; no clear D. Germline V gene data show CDR1 as GTSNPN and CDR2 as SVGIG (reference sequence). V was shortened by 2 bases and J by 0 bases, with 5 bases between the two germline ends. CDR3 size: 14 residues. For the CDR3, the DNA is TGTGCCTGGAGTCGTAGCTCCTATAATTCACCCCTCCACTTT. It codes for CAWSRSSYNSPLHF.

The rearrangement joins TRBV6-6 to TRBJ2-7; TRBD2 matches 11 bases. This CDR3 is 16 amino acids long. Germline assignment: CDR1 MNHNY and CDR2 SVGAGI (reference sequence). Trimming at V came to 0 bases and at J to 7 bases, leaving 8 bases not matched to a gene. This chain's CDR3 is CASSYSASGRTAEQYF. The CDR3 nucleotides are TGTGCCAGCAGTTACTCGGCTAGCGGGAGGACCGCAGAGCAGTACTTC.

The V call is TRBV7-9, the J call TRBJ1-5; D is ambiguous. Germline CDR1 and CDR2: SEHNR and FQNEAQ (reference sequence). The CDR3 covers 15 residues. V shed 5 bases and J shed 4 bases, with 15 bases lying between them. CDR3 nucleotides: TGTGCCAGCAGCCCAGCGGGAGCGGGAAATCAGCCCCAGCATTTT. This translates into CASSPAGAGNQPQHF.

The genes are TRBV7-2 and TRBJ1-1; unclear D gene. Germline V gene data show CDR1 as SGHTA and CDR2 as FQGNSA. The CDR3 covers 14 residues. V was pared by 2 bases and J by 0 bases, with 7 bases between. The CDR3 region is CASSLQMMNTEAFF. DNA for the CDR3: TGTGCCAGCAGCTTACAAATGATGAACACTGAAGCTTTCTTT. The variable domain in full, completed from reference TRBV7-2 and TRBJ1-1, reads GAGVSQSPSNKVTEKGKDVELRCDPISGHTALYWYRQSLGQGLEFLIYFQGNSAPDKSGLPSDRFSAERTGGSVSTLTIQRTQQEDSAVYLCASSLQMMNTEAFFGQGTRLTVV.

This chain joins TRBV5-5 and TRBJ2-7, with D maybe TRBD2 (6 bases). Trimming left V 4 bases short and J 9 bases short, with 20 bases between. The length of the CDR3 is 14 residues. From germline, CDR1 is SGHKS and CDR2 YYEKEE (reference sequence). CDR3 sequence: CASSEWQGVGGQYF. CDR3 in DNA: TGTGCCAGCAGCGAATGGCAAGGAGTCGGGGGGCAGTACTTC.

A few counts support this clone. The rearrangement links TRBV28 to TRBJ1-5; D not resolved. The CDR3 has 16 amino acids. The ends were cut back, 5 bases at V and 2 bases at J, with 16 bases in the middle. Germline CDR1 reads MDHEN; CDR2 reads SYDVKM. The CDR3 nucleotides read TGTGCCAGCAGTAATTGGGCAGGATTAGGCAATCAGCCCCAGCATTTT. This codes for CASSNWAGLGNQPQHF.

The chain has TRBV5-4 and TRBJ2-7; 7 nucleotides agree with TRBD2. V lost 4 bases to trimming and J lost 0 bases; unmatched junction nucleotides: 7. The CDR3 extends over 15 amino acids. Germline CDR1 reads SGHNT; CDR2 reads YYREEE (reference sequence). The CDR3 DNA reads as TGTGCCAGCAGCCAGCTAGCGGTTAGCTCCTACGAGCAGTACTTC. Protein product: CASSQLAVSSYEQYF.

This chain uses TRBV19 with TRBJ1-1; D is possibly TRBD1 (5 bases). Germline CDR1 LNHDA, CDR2 SQIVND (reference sequence). V shed 8 bases and J shed 0 bases, with 16 bases lying between them. The CDR3 covers 15 residues. DNA for the CDR3: TGTGCCAGTGGGGCAGGCGATGGGTTGAACACTGAAGCTTTCTTT. Translating it yields CASGAGDGLNTEAFF. The full variable domain, rest sourced from reference TRBV19 and TRBJ1-1, is DGGITQSPKYLFRKEGQNVTLSCEQNLNHDAMYWYRQDPGQGLRLIYYSQIVNDFQKGDIAEGYSVSREKKESFPLTVTSAQKNPTAFYLCASGAGDGLNTEAFFGQGTRLTVV.

This clone was picked up one time. The gene calls are TRBV9 and TRBJ1-2; 9 nucleotides agree with TRBD1. V shed 4 bases and J 4 bases; nucleotides not matched to a gene: 11. The CDR3 contains 16 residues. The germline V gene encodes CDR1 SGDLS and CDR2 YYNGEE. CDR3 sequence (DNA): TGTGCCAGCAGCCTAACAGGGGGCGCGTGGTCCTATGGCTACACCTTC. Translation gives CASSLTGGAWSYGYTF.

This chain joins TRBV2 and TRBJ2-5, with D unresolved. Germline loops: CDR1 SNHLY, CDR2 FYNNEI. Trimming pared 6 bases from V and 5 bases from J, leaving 7 bases between. The CDR3 is made up of 11 amino acids. This CDR3 is CASSLLETQYF. CDR3 nucleotide sequence: TGTGCCAGCAGCTTGCTCGAGACCCAGTACTTC.

This clone has only one observation. The chain carries TRBV7-2 and TRBJ2-3; D call uncertain. V lost 7 bases, J lost 2 bases, and 10 bases lay in between. The V gene's germline CDR1 is SGHTA and CDR2 FQGNSA. The CDR3 covers 13 residues. CDR3 in DNA: TGTGCCAGCAACCTCGCTATCACAGATACGCAGTATTTT. Translated: CASNLAITDTQYF.

The chain links TRBV2 to TRBJ1-3; a possible D gene is TRBD1 (5 bases). CDR3 length: 15 amino acids. Germline V CDR1 and CDR2: SNHLY, FYNNEI. Trimming took 4 bases from V and 7 from J, leaving 17 bases between them. The CDR3 loop reads CASSARQTTGNTIYF. The DNA of the CDR3 is TGTGCCAGCAGTGCGAGACAAACCACAGGCAACACCATATATTTT.

This chain joins TRBV5-4 and TRBJ2-1; D is unclear. The germline V gene has CDR1 SGHNT and CDR2 YYREEE (reference sequence). Deletions cut 6 bases from V and 8 bases from J, with 9 bases between. CDR3 length: 11 residues. CDR3 loop: CASTGLDEQFF. The CDR3 region has the DNA TGTGCCAGCACGGGTCTGGATGAGCAGTTCTTC.

This clone was seen a handful of times. This sequence joins TRBV4-3 and TRBJ2-5; 7 nucleotides line up with TRBD2. The CDR3 runs 14 residues. The trim removed 3 bases at V and 3 bases at J, leaving 4 bases unmatched. Per the germline V gene, CDR1 is LGHNA and CDR2 is YSLEER. The CDR3 DNA sequence: TGCGCCAGCAGCCACCTCAGCGGGGAAGAGACCCAGTACTTC. Protein product: CASSHLSGEETQYF.

This clone was seen only once. CDR3 amino acids: CASSPTSEGNEQFF. In DNA form, the CDR3 reads TGTGCCAGCTCACCAACTTCTGAGGGGAATGAGCAGTTCTTC. V usage is TRBV18 and J usage is TRBJ2-1; D may be TRBD1 or TRBD2 (5 bases each). Germline V gene lookup returns CDR1 KGHSH and CDR2 LQKENI. The CDR3 totals 14 residues. Trimming pared 2 bases from V and 7 bases from J, leaving 12 bases between.

This sequence joins TRBV5-6 and TRBJ1-4; D unclear. The germline V and J ends were trimmed by 0 bases and 7 bases, with 10 bases remaining between them. This CDR3 has 14 residues. Germline CDR1 SGHDT, CDR2 YYEEEE. The CDR3 protein is CASSLAASFEKLFF. The CDR3 region has the DNA TGTGCCAGCAGCTTGGCCGCGTCGTTTGAAAAACTGTTTTTT.

This clone was detected only once. V is TRBV27 and J is TRBJ2-5, with D possibly matching TRBD2 (6 bases). Trimming left V 6 bases short and J 5 bases short, with 13 bases between. The CDR3 has 13 residues. Germline V gives CDR1 MNHEY, CDR2 SMNVEV (reference sequence). The CDR3 here is CASRREPRETQYF. CDR3 nucleotides: TGTGCCAGCAGACGGGAGCCCCGGGAGACCCAGTACTTC.